This T cell receptor beta chain emerged from a study of cytomegalovirus exposure and HLA in healthy donors. Study observations and caveats: Apparent HLA restriction characterized most CMV-associated TCR beta chains in a later analysis. TCR beta V- and J-gene trimming was later associated with a missense DCLRE1C variant.

This clone came up once. Its specificity is not known. Germline assignment: CDR1 SEHNR and CDR2 FQNEAQ (reference sequence). This CDR3 region has 15 residues. Trimming removed 5 bases from V and 4 bases from J, with 15 bases in between. Primers included in the PCR were 60 Vbeta and 13 Jbeta primers. Here immunoSEQ multiplex PCR was the method, and the copy in TCRdb shows in-frame clones only, minus some. Of under 200,000 clones in the sample, approximately 80% were seen once. The sequence came from a woman between 40 and 50 years old in good health and CMV-seropositive. This chain joins TRBV7-9 and TRBJ1-5; D may be TRBD1 (5 bases). What was sequenced was PBMCs. The chain's CDR3 is CASSASGGVNQPQHF. The CDR3 nucleotides read TGTGCCAGCAGCGCGAGTGGGGGGGTTAATCAGCCCCAGCATTTT. The full variable domain, rest sourced from reference TRBV7-9 and TRBJ1-5, is DTGVSQNPRHKITKRGQNVTFRCDPISEHNRLYWYRQTLGQGPEFLTYFQNEAQLEKSRLLSDRFSAERPKGSFSTLEIQRTEQGDSAMYLCASSASGGVNQPQHFGDGTRLSIL.